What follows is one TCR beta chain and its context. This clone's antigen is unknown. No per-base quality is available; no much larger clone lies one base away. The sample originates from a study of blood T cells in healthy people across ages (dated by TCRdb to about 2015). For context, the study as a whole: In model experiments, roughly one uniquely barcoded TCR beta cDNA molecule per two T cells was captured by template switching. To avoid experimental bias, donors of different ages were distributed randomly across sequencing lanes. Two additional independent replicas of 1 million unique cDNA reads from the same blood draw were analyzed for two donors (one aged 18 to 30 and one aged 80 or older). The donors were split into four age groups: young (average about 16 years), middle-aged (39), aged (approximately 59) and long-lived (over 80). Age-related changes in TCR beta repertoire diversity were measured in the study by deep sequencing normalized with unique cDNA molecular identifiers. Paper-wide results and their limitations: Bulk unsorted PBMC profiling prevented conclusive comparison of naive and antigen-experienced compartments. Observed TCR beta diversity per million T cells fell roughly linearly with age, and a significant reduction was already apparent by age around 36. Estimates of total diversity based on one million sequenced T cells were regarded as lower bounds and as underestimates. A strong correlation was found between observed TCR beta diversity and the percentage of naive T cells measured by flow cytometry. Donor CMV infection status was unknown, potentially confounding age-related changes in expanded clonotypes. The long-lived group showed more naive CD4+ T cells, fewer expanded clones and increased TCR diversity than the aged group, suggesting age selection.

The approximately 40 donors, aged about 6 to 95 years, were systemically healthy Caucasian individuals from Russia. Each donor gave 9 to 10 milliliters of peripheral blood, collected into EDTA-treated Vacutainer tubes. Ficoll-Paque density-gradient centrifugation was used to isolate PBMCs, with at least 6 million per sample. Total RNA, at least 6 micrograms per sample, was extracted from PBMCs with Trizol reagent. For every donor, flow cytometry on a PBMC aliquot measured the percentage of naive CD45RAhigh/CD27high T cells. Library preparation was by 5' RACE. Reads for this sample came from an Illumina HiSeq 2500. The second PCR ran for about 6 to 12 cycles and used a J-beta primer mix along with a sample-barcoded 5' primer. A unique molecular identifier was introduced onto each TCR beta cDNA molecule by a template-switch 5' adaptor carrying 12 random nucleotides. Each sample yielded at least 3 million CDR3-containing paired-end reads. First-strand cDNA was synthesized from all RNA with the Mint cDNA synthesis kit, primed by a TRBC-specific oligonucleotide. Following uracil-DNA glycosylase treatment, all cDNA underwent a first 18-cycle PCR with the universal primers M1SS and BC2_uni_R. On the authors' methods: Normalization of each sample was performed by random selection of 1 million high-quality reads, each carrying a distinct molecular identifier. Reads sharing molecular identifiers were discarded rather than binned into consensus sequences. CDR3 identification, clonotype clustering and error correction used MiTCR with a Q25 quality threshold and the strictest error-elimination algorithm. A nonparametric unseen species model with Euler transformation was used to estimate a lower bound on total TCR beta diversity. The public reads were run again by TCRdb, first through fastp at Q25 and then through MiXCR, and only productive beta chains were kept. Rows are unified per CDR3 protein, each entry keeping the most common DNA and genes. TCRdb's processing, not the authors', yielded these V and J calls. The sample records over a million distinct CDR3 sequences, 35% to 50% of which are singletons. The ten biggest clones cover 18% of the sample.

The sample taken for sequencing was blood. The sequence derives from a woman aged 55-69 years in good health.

The DNA sequence reads TGCGCCAGCAGCCCAGGGAGGACAGGGCCCACTGAAGCTTTCTTT. It codes for CASSPGRTGPTEAFF. This receptor chain uses TRBV5-1 and TRBJ1-1, with 8 bases in between that match TRBD1. Its CDR3 holds 15 amino acids, cysteine through phenylalanine. CDR3 DNA only is kept here, 45 bases in frame from base 1. Relative to germline, V is missing 4 bases and J is missing 4 bases, with 9 bases of the junction outside any gene match. According to the germline V gene, CDR1 reads SGHRS and CDR2 reads YFSETQ.